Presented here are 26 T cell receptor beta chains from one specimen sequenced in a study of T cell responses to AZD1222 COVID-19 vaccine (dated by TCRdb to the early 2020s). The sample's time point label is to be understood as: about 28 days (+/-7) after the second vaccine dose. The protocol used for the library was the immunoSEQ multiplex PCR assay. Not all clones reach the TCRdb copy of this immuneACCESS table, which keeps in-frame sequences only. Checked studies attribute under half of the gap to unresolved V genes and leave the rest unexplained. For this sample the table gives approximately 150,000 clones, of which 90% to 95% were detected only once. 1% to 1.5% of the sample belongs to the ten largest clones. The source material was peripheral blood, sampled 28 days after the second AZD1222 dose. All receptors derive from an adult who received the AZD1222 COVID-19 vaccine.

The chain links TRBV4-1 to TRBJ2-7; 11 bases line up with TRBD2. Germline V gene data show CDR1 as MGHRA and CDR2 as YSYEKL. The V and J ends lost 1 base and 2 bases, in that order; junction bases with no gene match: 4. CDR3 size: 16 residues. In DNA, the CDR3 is TGCGCCAGCAGCCAAGCACCGGGACTAGCGGCCTACGAGCAGTACTTC. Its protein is CASSQAPGLAAYEQYF.

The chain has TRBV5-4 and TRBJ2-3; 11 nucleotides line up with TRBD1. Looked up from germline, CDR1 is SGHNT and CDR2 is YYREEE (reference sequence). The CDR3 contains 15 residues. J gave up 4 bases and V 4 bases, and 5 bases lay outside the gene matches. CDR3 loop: CASSQGQGGADTQYF. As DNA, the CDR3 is TGTGCCAGCAGCCAGGGACAGGGGGGTGCAGATACGCAGTATTTT. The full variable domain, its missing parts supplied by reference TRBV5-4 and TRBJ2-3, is ETGVTQSPTHLIKTRGQQVTLRCSSQSGHNTVSWYQQALGQGPQFIFQYYREEENGRGNFPPRFSGLQFPNYSSELNVNALELDDSALYLCASSQGQGGADTQYFGPGTRLTVL.

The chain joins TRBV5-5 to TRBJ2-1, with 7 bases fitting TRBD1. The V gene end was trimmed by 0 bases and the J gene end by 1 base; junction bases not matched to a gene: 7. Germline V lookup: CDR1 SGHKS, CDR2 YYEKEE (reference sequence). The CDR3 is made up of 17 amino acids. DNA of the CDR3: TGTGCCAGCAGCTTGGGGACAGGTCGCGGATCCTACAATGAGCAGTTCTTC. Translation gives CASSLGTGRGSYNEQFF.

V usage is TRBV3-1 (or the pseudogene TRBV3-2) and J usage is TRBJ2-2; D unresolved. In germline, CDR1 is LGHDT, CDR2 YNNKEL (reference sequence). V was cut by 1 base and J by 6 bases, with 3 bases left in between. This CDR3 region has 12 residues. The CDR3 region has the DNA TGTGCCAGCAGCCAAGCTTCCGGGGAGCTGTTTTTT. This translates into CASSQASGELFF.

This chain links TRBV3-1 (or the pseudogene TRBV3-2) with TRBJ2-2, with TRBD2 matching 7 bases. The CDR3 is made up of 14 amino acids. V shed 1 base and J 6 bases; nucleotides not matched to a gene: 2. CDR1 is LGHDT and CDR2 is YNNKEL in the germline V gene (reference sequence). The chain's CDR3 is CASSQVRGAGELFF. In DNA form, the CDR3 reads TGTGCCAGCAGCCAAGTTCGGGGGGCCGGGGAGCTGTTTTTT.

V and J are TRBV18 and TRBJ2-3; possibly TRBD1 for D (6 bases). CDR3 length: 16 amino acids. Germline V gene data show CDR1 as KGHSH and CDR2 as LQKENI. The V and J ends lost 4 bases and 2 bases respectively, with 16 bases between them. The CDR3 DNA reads TGTGCCAGCTCACACCCCTTGACAGGCCTCACAGATACGCAGTATTTT. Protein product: CASSHPLTGLTDTQYF. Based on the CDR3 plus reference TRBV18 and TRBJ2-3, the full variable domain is NAGVMQNPRHLVRRRGQEARLRCSPMKGHSHVYWYRQLPEEGLKFMVYLQKENIIDESGMPKERFSAEFPKEGPSILRIQQVVRGDSAAYFCASSHPLTGLTDTQYFGPGTRLTVL.

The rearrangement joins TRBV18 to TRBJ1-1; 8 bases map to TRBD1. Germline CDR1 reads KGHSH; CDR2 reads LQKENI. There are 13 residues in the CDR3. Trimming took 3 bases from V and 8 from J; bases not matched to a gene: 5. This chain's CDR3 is CASSPRTGSEAFF. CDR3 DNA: TGTGCCAGCTCACCTAGGACAGGGAGCGAAGCTTTCTTT.

The CDR3 loop reads CASSSEGLSYNEQFF. The CDR3 region has the DNA TGTGCCAGTAGCTCCGAGGGACTGTCTTACAATGAGCAGTTCTTC. The chain employs TRBV19 and TRBJ2-1, with D maybe TRBD2 (6 bases). Germline V gene data show CDR1 as LNHDA and CDR2 as SQIVND (reference sequence). Trimming took off 6 bases at V and 4 bases at J, with 16 bases between the two ends. This CDR3 has 15 amino acids.

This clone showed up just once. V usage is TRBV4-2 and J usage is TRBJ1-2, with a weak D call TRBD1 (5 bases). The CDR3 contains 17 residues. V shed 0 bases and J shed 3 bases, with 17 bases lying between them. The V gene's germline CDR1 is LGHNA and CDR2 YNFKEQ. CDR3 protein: CASSQDGSGPRDYGYTF. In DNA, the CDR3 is TGTGCCAGCAGCCAAGACGGATCGGGGCCGAGGGACTATGGCTACACCTTC.

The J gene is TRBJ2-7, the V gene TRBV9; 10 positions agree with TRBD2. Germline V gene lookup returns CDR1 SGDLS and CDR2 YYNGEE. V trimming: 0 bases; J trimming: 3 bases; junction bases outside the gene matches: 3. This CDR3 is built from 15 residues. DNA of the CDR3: TGTGCCAGCAGCGTAGCTAGCGGGAGTTTCTACGAGCAGTACTTC. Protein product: CASSVASGSFYEQYF.

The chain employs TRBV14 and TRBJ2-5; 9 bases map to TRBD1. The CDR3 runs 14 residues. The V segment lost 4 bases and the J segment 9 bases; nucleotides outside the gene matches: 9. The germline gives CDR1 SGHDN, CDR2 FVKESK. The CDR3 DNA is TGTGCCAGCAGCCGGGACAGGGCCTACCTGCCCCAGTACTTC. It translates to CASSRDRAYLPQYF.

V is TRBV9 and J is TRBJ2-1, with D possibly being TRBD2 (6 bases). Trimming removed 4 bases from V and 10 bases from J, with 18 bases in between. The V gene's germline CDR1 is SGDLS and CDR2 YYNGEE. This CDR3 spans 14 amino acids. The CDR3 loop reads CASSKRTTREEQFF. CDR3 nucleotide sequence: TGTGCCAGCAGCAAACGAACGACCCGGGAGGAGCAGTTCTTC.

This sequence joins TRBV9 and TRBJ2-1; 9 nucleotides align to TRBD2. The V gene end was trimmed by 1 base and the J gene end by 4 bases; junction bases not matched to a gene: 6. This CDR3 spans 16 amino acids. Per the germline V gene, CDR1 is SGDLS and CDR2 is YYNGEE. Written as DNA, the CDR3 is TGTGCCAGCAGCGTATCCCCCGGACTAGCGTACAATGAGCAGTTCTTC. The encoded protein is CASSVSPGLAYNEQFF. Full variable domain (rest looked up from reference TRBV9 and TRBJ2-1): DSGVTQTPKHLITATGQRVTLRCSPRSGDLSVYWYQQSLDQGLQFLIQYYNGEERAKGNILERFSAQQFPDLHSELNLSSLELGDSALYFCASSVSPGLAYNEQFFGPGTRLTVL.

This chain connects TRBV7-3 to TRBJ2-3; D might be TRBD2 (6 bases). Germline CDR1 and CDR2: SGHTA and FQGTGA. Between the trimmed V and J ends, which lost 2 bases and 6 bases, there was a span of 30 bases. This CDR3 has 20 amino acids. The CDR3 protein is CASSLESIKRERVRGDTQYF. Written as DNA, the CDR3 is TGTGCCAGCAGCTTAGAGTCGATAAAGAGGGAGCGGGTACGAGGGGATACGCAGTATTTT.

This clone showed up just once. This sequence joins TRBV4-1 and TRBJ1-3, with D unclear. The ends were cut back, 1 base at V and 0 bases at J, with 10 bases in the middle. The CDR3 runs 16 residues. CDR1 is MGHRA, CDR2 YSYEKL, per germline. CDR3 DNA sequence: TGCGCCAGCAGCCAAGGGGTTGCCAGCTCTGGAAACACCATATATTTT. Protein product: CASSQGVASSGNTIYF.

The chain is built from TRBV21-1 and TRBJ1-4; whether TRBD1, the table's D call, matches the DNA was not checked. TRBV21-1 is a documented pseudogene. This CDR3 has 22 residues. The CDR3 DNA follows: TGTGCCAGCAGCAAACGACAAATCCTTAAACCGCCGGGACAGGAAACCAGTGAAAAACTGTTTTTT. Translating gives CASSKRQILKPPGQETSEKLFF.

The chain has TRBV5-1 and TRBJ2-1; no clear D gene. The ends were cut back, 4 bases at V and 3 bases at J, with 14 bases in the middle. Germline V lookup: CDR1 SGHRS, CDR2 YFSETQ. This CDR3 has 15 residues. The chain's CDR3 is CASSHEGPNYNEQFF. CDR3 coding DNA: TGCGCCAGCAGCCACGAAGGCCCCAACTACAATGAGCAGTTCTTC.

The CDR3 region has the DNA TGTGCCAGCACCCCAACACGGGGGCGGAACACTGAAGCTTTCTTT. It translates to CASTPTRGRNTEAFF. The chain couples TRBV7-2 to TRBJ1-1; maybe TRBD1 (6 bases). Trimming took 7 bases from V and 1 from J, leaving 16 bases between them. The CDR3 runs to 15 residues. Germline lookup yields CDR1 SGHTA and CDR2 FQGNSA.

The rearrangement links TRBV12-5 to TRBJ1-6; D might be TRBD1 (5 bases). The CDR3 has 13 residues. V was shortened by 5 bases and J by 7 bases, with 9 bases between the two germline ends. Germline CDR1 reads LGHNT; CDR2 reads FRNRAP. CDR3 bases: TGTGCTAGTGGTCCAGAGGGGAATTCACCCCTCCACTTT. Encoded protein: CASGPEGNSPLHF.

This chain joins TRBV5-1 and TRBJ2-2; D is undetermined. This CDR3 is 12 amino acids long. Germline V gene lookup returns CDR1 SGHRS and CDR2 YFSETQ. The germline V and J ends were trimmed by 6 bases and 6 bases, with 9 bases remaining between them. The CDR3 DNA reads TGCGCCAGCACGGTTATTCCCGGGGAGCTGTTTTTT. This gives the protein CASTVIPGELFF. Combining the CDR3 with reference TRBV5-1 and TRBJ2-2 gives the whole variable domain KAGVTQTPRYLIKTRGQQVTLSCSPISGHRSVSWYQQTPGQGLQFLFEYFSETQRNKGNFPGRFSGRQFSNSRSEMNVSTLELGDSALYLCASTVIPGELFFGEGSRLTVL.

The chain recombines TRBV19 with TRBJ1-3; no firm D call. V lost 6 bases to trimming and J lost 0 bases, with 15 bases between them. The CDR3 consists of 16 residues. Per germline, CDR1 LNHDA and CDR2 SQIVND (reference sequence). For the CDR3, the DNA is TGTGCCAGTAGGGGATGGCAGTCCAACTCTGGAAACACCATATATTTT. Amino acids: CASRGWQSNSGNTIYF.

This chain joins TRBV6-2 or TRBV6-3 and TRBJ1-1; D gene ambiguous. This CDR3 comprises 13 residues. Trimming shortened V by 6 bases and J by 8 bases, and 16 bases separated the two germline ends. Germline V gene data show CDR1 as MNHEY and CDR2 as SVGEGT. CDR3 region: CASRPTVRAEAFF. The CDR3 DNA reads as TGTGCCAGCAGACCTACGGTGAGGGCCGAAGCTTTCTTT.

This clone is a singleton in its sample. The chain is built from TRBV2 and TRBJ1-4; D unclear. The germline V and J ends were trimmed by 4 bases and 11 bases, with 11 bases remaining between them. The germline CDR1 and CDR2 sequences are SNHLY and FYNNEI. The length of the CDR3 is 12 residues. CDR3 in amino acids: CASSAWTQKLFF. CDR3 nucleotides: TGTGCCAGCAGTGCCTGGACCCAGAAACTGTTTTTT.

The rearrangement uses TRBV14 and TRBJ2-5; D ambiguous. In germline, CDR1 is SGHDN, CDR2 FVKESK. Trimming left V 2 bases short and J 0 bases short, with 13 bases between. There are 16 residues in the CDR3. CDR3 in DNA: TGTGCCAGCAGCCAATATGGCCGCGCGTACCAAGAGACCCAGTACTTC. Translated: CASSQYGRAYQETQYF.

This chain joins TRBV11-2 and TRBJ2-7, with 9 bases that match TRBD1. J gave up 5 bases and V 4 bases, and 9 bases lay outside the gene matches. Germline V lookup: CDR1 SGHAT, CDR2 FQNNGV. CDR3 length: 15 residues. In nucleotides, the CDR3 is TGTGCCAGCAGCTCCTACAGGGGGCAAAGGAACGAGCAGTACTTC. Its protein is CASSSYRGQRNEQYF.

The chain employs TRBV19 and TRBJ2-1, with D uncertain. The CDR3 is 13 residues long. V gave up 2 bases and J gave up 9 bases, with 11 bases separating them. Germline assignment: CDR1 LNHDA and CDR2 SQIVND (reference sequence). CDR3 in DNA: TGTGCCAGTAGTATAAATCTAGAAGCTGAGCAGTTCTTC. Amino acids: CASSINLEAEQFF.